This T cell receptor beta chain was identified in a study of T cell responses to AZD1222 COVID-19 vaccine. Study results and caveats: Repertoires were collected only later (after the peak T cell response had occurred).

The protocol was immunoSEQ multiplex PCR, while the TCRdb copy is restricted to in-frame clones and leaves out a portion. The sample has some 100,000 clones; approximately 86% are singletons. The J segment lost 2 bases and the V segment lost 2 bases, leaving 15 bases of the junction unmatched. The CDR3 is 19 residues long. Germline CDR1 and CDR2: MNHEY and SVGEGT. A remark on this clone: Its cognate antigen is unknown.

J is TRBJ2-7 and V is TRBV6-2 or TRBV6-3, with 10 nucleotides matching TRBD1. The clonotype originates from an adult in good health. The material sequenced was peripheral blood, taken on day 0 of AZD1222 vaccination. The CDR3 spells CASSYPTLTGTGAPYEQYF. CDR3 in DNA: TGTGCCAGCAGTTACCCCACCCTGACCGGGACAGGGGCCCCCTACGAGCAGTACTTC.